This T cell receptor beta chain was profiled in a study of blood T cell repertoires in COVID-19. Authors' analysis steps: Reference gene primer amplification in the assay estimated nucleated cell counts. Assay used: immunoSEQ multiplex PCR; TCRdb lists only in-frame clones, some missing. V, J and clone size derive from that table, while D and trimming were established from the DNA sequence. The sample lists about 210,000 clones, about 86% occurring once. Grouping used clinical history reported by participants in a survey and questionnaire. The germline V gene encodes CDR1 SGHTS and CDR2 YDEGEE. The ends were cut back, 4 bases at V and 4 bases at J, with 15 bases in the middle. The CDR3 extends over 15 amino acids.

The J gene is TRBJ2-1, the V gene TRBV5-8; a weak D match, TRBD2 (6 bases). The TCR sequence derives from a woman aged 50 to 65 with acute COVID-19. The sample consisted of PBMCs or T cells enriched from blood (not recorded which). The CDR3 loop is CASSAGNNMYNEQFF. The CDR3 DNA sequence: TGTGCCAGCAGCGCGGGGAATAACATGTACAATGAGCAGTTCTTC.